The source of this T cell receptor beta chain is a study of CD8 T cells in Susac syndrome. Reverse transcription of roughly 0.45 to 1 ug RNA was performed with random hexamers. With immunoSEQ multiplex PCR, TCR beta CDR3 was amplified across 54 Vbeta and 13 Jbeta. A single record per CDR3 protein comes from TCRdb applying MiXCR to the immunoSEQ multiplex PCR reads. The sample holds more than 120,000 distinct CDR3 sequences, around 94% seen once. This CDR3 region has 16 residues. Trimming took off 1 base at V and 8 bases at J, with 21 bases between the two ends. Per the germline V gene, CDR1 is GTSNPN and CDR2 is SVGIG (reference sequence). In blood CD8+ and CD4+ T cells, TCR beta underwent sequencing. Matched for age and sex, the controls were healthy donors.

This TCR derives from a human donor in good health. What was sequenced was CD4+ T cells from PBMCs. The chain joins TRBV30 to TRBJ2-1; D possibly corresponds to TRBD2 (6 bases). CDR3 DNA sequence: TGTGCCTGGAGTGACTCCCTCGGCGGGGCCTTTGATGAGCAGTTCTTC. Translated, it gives CAWSDSLGGAFDEQFF.